This T cell receptor beta chain derives from a study of shared clonotypes between healthy human individuals. Study-wide findings and caveats: Of the naive CD4 clonotypes, 4% to 5% were shared across a few donors. Clonotype sharing across donors was expected to vary with sequencing depth.

The study enrolled healthy HIV-negative adults without recent acute infections or vaccinations as donors. The CDR3 has 16 residues. Trimming stripped 0 bases from V and 3 bases from J, with 18 bases between. The germline gives CDR1 SQVTM, CDR2 ANQGSEA. Genomic DNA (from each subset) was split evenly across several immunoSEQ plates. Assay used: immunoSEQ multiplex PCR; TCRdb lists only in-frame clones, some missing. The sample holds around 2,000,000 clones, roughly 94% seen once. Regarding this clone: Its antigen remains unknown. Since a much larger clone is just one base distant, this may be a read error. Other nucleotide sequences from this sample produce the same CDR3.

Input material: naive CD4+ T cells sorted from blood. The sample's subset: CD45RA+ positively selected. This TCR derives from a man aged 18 to 35 in good health. J is TRBJ2-7 and V is TRBV29-1, with no clear D. The CDR3: CSVEDPRPTLLYEQYF. In DNA, the CDR3 is TGCAGCGTTGAAGATCCCCGGCCTACTCTTCTCTACGAGCAGTACTTC.